A selection of T cell receptor beta chains follows, all from one sample in a study of blood T cells in healthy people across ages. TCRdb recomputed calls from the 5' RACE reads with MiXCR, one row per CDR3 protein. The sample lists 540,000 or so distinct CDR3 sequences; roughly 29% were seen once. Input material: blood. These TCRs come from a woman aged 65 to 85 in good health. CDR3s include the opening cysteine and the closing phenylalanine or tryptophan. The D gene is left open where the match is weak. Expanded clones get a size class; other rows say once, few or many, or leave the size out.

TRBD2	TRBV15	-	TRBJ2-3	TGTGCCACCAGCAGAGGCCTAGCGGGGGGAGCAGATACGCAGTATTTT	CATSRGLAGGADTQYF
TRBD1	TRBV7-9	-	TRBJ1-4	TGTGCCAGCAGCTTAGGGGACAGAGCAACTAATGAAAAACTGTTTTTT	CASSLGDRATNEKLFF
TRBD2	TRBV20-1	-	TRBJ2-3	TGCAGTGCTAGATCCCCAGCGGGGGTGATAGATACGCAGTATTTT	CSARSPAGVIDTQYF
-	TRBV6-1	-	TRBJ1-4	TGTGCCAGCAGGCACCTGACAGGACGCCGAACTAATGAAAAACTGTTTTTT	CASRHLTGRRTNEKLFF
-	TRBV20-1	few	TRBJ1-2	TGCAGTGCTCCCGCCGGGACGGACTATGGCTGCACCTTC	CSAPAGTDYGCTF
TRBD1	TRBV10-3	few	TRBJ2-7	TGTGCCATCAGTGGCGGGACAGGTGCCTACTACGAGCAGTACTTC	CAISGGTGAYYEQYF
TRBD2	TRBV10-3	few	TRBJ2-1	TGTGCCATCAGAATTAGCGGGGGGATGTCCTACAATGAGCAGTTCTTC	CAIRISGGMSYNEQFF
TRBD1	TRBV4-3	-	TRBJ2-7	TGCGCCAGCAGCCAGGGGACAGGCGTCGGCGAGCAGTACTTC	CASSQGTGVGEQYF
TRBD2	TRBV5-1	few	TRBJ2-5	TGCGCCGGCAGCTTGGAAAGCGGGGGGGTTCAAGAGACCCAGTACTTC	CAGSLESGGVQETQYF
TRBD2	TRBV20-1	-	TRBJ2-3	TGCAGTGCTAACCCTAGCGGGTCTAGCACAGATACGCAGTATTTT	CSANPSGSSTDTQYF
TRBD2	TRBV6-2/TRBV6-3	-	TRBJ2-5	TGTGCCAGCAGTTACCTCACTAGCGGGGACCAAGAGACCCAGTACTTC	CASSYLTSGDQETQYF
-	TRBV12-3/TRBV12-4	-	TRBJ1-6	TGTGCCAGCAGCCCGCTTTGGACTAATTCACCCCTCCACTTT	CASSPLWTNSPLHF
TRBD2	TRBV7-2	-	TRBJ2-1	TGTGCCAGCACCAAACCGACTAGCGGGGGGGGTTCCTACAATGAGCAGTTCTTC	CASTKPTSGGGSYNEQFF
TRBD1	TRBV20-1	few	TRBJ2-5	TGCAGTGCTACGGACAGGCTAAGCCAAGGGACCCAGTACTTC	CSATDRLSQGTQYF
TRBD2	TRBV12-3/TRBV12-4	-	TRBJ2-1	TGTGCCAGCAGTTCGCCTTTTGGGCGGGGGGAAAATTACAATGAGCAGTTCTTC	CASSSPFGRGENYNEQFF
TRBD1	TRBV6-2/TRBV6-3	-	TRBJ1-6	TGTGCCAGCAGCACCGGGACAGGACTCAATTCACCCCTCCACTTT	CASSTGTGLNSPLHF
TRBD1	TRBV20-1	-	TRBJ1-2	TGCAGTGCTCCCCCAGGGGGGAGTGGCTACACCTTC	CSAPPGGSGYTF
-	TRBV9	-	TRBJ2-5	TGTGCCAGCAGCGTAGGAGGGGCTTCGTACCAAGAGACCCAGTACTTC	CASSVGGASYQETQYF
-	TRBV2	-	TRBJ2-1	TGTGCCAGCAGTGAAGGAGGGCGCTCCTACAATGAGCAGTTCTTC	CASSEGGRSYNEQFF
-	TRBV9	few	TRBJ2-1	TGTGCCAGCAGCGTAGCTAACAGGAACAATGAGCAGTTCTTC	CASSVANRNNEQFF
-	TRBV19	-	TRBJ1-5	TGTGCCAGTAGTATAGGGGGCTCGGGTCAGCCCCAGCATTTT	CASSIGGSGQPQHF
-	TRBV2	-	TRBJ2-7	TGTGCCAGCAGTGATTGGCGGCGGTACGAGCAGTACTTC	CASSDWRRYEQYF
-	TRBV18	-	TRBJ1-2	TGTGCCAGCTCACCACAGTCCAGGGTAGATGGCTACACCTTC	CASSPQSRVDGYTF
TRBD1	TRBV24-1	-	TRBJ2-4	TGTGCCACCAGTGATTCCGGGACAGCTCAAAACATTCGGTACTTC	CATSDSGTAQNIRYF
-	TRBV6-2/TRBV6-3	few	TRBJ2-7	TGTGCCGGCAATCGACAGTTCACCTCCTACGAGCAGTACTTC	CAGNRQFTSYEQYF
-	TRBV20-1	once	TRBJ2-7	TGCAGTGCTAGAGACCCCGACAGGATCTACGAGCAGTACTTC	CSARDPDRIYEQYF
-	TRBV7-2	few	TRBJ2-7	TGTGCCAGCAGCCCCCAACGTGGCAACGAGCAGTACTTC	CASSPQRGNEQYF
TRBD1	TRBV29-1	few	TRBJ2-3	TGCAGCGTTGTGTCCGGGACAGGGAGCACAGATACGCAGTATTTT	CSVVSGTGSTDTQYF
TRBD2	TRBV9	few	TRBJ2-3	TGTGCCAGCAGTGCCTTGACGGGGGGGCCAGATACGCAGTATTTT	CASSALTGGPDTQYF
-	TRBV12-5	once	TRBJ1-5	TGTGCTAGTCGGCGGGCGGCCCCTAATCAGCCCCAGCATTTT	CASRRAAPNQPQHF
-	TRBV6-2/TRBV6-3	few	TRBJ1-2	TGTGCCAGCAGTTACGACCCAGGACACTATGGCTACACCTTC	CASSYDPGHYGYTF
TRBD1	TRBV6-2/TRBV6-3	-	TRBJ2-7	TGTGCCAGCACCCCCGGGACAGGGGTCTCTACCGAGCAGTACTTC	CASTPGTGVSTEQYF
-	TRBV5-1	-	TRBJ2-1	TGCGCCAGCAGCCCTATGGGGTCCTACAATGAGCAGTTCTTC	CASSPMGSYNEQFF
TRBD2	TRBV6-2/TRBV6-3	few	TRBJ2-5	TGTGCCAGCAGTTCCTTGCTAGCGGGGGGGCCGGAGACCCAGTACTTC	CASSSLLAGGPETQYF
-	TRBV6-5	-	TRBJ1-1	TGTGCCAGCAGGGATCGCACTGAAGCTTTCTTT	CASRDRTEAFF
-	TRBV4-1	-	TRBJ1-4	TGCGCCAGCAGCCAAGAAAAAGTGGGTGAAAAACTGTTTTTT	CASSQEKVGEKLFF
-	TRBV5-1	-	TRBJ2-5	TGCGCCAGCAGCTTGGTGATGTCAGAGACCCAGTACTTC	CASSLVMSETQYF
-	TRBV30	-	TRBJ2-5	TGTGCCTGGAGTCGGGGTACGGGCCAAGAGACCCAGTACTTC	CAWSRGTGQETQYF
TRBD2	TRBV20-1	-	TRBJ2-5	TGCAGTGCTAGACAGGGATCGGGGGGGCCTTATGAGACCCAGTACTTC	CSARQGSGGPYETQYF
TRBD2	TRBV11-2	-	TRBJ2-4	TGTGCCAGCAGCCGCGTCACTAGCGGGGGGGCCAAAAACATTCAGTACTTC	CASSRVTSGGAKNIQYF
TRBD2	TRBV7-2	few	TRBJ2-3	TGTGCCAGCAGCTTGATATCACTAAGCGGGGGGCCAGCAGATACGCAGTATTTT	CASSLISLSGGPADTQYF